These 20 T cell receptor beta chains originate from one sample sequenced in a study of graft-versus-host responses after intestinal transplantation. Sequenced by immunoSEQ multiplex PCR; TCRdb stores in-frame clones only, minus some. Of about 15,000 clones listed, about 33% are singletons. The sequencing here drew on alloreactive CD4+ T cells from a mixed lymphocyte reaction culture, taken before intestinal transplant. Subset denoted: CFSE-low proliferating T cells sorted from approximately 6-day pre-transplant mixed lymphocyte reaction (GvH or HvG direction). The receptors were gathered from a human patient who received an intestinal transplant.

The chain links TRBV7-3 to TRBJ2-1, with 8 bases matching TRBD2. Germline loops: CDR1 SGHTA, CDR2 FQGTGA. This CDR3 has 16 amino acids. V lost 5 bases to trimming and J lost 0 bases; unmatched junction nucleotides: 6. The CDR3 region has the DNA TGTGCCAGCAGCCGCACTAGCGGCAGCTCCTACAATGAGCAGTTCTTC. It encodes CASSRTSGSSYNEQFF. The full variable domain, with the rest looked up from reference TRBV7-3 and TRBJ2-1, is GAGVSQTPSNKVTEKGKYVELRCDPISGHTALYWYRQSLGQGPEFLIYFQGTGAADDSGLPNDRFFAVRPEGSVSTLKIQRTERGDSAVYLCASSRTSGSSYNEQFFGPGTRLTVL.

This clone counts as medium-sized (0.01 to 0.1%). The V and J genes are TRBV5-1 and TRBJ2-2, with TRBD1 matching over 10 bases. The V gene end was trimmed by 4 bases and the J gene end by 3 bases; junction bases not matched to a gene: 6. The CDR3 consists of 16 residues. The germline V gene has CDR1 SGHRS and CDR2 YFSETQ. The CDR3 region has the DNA TGCGCCAGCAGCCCCCCCGGGACAGGGGACACCGGGGAGCTGTTTTTT. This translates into CASSPPGTGDTGELFF. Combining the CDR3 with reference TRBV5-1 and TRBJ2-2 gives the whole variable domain KAGVTQTPRYLIKTRGQQVTLSCSPISGHRSVSWYQQTPGQGLQFLFEYFSETQRNKGNFPGRFSGRQFSNSRSEMNVSTLELGDSALYLCASSPPGTGDTGELFFGEGSRLTVL.

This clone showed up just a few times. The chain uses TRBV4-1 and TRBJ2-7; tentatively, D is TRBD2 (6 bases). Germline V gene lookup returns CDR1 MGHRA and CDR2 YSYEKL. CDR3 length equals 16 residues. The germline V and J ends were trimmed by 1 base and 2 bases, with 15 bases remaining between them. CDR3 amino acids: CASSQGGVVRTYEQYF. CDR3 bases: TGCGCCAGCAGCCAAGGCGGGGTAGTACGAACCTACGAGCAGTACTTC.

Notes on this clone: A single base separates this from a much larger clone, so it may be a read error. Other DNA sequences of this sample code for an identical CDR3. The CDR3: CASERAGGGSYEQYF. The DNA for the CDR3 is TGTGCCAGCGAGAGGGCGGGAGGAGGGTCCTACGAGCAGTACTTC. The genes are TRBV6-1 and TRBJ2-7; 8 nucleotides align to TRBD2. With 8 bases clipped from V and 1 base from J, the junction kept 10 bases outside the gene matches. CDR3 size: 15 residues. Germline CDR1 and CDR2: MNHNS and SASEGT.

DNA of the CDR3: TGTGCTAGTGGCAACCGCGGGACTCTTCCGTTCTTC. This codes for CASGNRGTLPFF. The genes are TRBV12-5 and TRBJ2-1; D may be TRBD2 (6 bases). Germline CDR1 LGHNT, CDR2 FRNRAP. This CDR3 spans 12 amino acids. V lost 6 bases, J lost 15 bases, and 18 bases lay in between.

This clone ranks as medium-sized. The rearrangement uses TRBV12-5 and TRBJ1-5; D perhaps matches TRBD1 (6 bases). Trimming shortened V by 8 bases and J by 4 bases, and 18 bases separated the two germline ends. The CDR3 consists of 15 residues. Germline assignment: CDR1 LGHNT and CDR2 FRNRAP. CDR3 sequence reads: CASSGPGGVNQPQHF. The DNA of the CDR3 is TGTGCTAGTAGTGGGCCGGGGGGCGTTAATCAGCCCCAGCATTTT.

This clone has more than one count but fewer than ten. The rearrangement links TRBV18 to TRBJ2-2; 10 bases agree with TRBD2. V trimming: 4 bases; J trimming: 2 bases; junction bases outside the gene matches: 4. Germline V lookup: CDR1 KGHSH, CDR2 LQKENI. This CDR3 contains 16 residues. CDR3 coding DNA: TGTGCCAGCTCACAAACTAGCGGGGTAAACACCGGGGAGCTGTTTTTT. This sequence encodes CASSQTSGVNTGELFF.

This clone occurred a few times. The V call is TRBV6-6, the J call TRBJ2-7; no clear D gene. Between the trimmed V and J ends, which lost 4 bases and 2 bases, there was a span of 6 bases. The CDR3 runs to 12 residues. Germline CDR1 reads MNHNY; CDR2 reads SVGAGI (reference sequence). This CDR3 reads CASSSSPYEQYF. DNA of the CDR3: TGTGCCAGCAGTTCGTCCCCCTACGAGCAGTACTTC.

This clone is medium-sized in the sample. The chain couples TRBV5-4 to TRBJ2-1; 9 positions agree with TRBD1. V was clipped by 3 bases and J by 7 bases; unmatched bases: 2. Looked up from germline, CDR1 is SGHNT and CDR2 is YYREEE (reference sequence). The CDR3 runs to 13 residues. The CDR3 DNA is TGTGCCAGCAGCTGGGACAGGGCGAATGAGCAGTTCTTC. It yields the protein CASSWDRANEQFF.

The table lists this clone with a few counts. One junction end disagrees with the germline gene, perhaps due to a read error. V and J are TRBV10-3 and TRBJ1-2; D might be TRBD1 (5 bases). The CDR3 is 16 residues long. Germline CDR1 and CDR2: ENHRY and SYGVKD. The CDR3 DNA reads TGTGCCCTCAGTGGGGGGGGGAGAGACAGCCTCTATGGCTACACCTTC. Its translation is CALSGGGRDSLYGYTF.

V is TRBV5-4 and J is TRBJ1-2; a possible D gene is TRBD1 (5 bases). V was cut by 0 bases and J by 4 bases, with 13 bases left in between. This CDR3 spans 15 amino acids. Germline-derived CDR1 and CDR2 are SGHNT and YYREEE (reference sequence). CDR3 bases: TGTGCCAGCAGCTTGGCCCCTCAGGGAGGCTATGGCTACACCTTC. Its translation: CASSLAPQGGYGYTF.

The CDR3 DNA reads TGTGCCAGTAGTGGCCTCCAGAACTGGGAGACCCAGTACTTC. Translation gives CASSGLQNWETQYF. V is TRBV19 and J is TRBJ2-5; D gene uncertain. This CDR3 spans 14 amino acids. Germline V lookup: CDR1 LNHDA, CDR2 SQIVND (reference sequence). Trimming shortened V by 5 bases and J by 5 bases, and 15 bases separated the two germline ends.

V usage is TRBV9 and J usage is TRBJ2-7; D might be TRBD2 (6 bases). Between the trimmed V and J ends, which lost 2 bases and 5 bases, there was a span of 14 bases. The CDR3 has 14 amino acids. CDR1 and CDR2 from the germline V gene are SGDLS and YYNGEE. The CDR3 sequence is CASSVGGTPDEQYF. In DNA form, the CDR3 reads TGTGCCAGCAGCGTGGGAGGTACCCCCGACGAGCAGTACTTC.

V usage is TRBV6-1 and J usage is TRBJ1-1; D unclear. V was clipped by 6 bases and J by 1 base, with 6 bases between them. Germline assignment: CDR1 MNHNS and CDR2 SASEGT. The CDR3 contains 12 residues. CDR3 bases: TGTGCCAGCAGGGGGAGGAACACTGAAGCTTTCTTT. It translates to CASRGRNTEAFF.

The CDR3 sequence is CATQGPLRETQYF. CDR3 coding DNA: TGTGCCACCCAAGGACCACTTAGGGAGACCCAGTACTTC. This chain joins TRBV5-4 and TRBJ2-5; D ambiguous. Germline loops: CDR1 SGHNT, CDR2 YYREEE (reference sequence). Trimming removed 9 bases from V and 5 bases from J, with 17 bases in between. The CDR3 runs 13 residues. Supplemented by reference TRBV5-4 and TRBJ2-5, the full variable domain reads ETGVTQSPTHLIKTRGQQVTLRCSSQSGHNTVSWYQQALGQGPQFIFQYYREEENGRGNFPPRFSGLQFPNYSSELNVNALELDDSALYLCATQGPLRETQYFGPGTRLLVL.

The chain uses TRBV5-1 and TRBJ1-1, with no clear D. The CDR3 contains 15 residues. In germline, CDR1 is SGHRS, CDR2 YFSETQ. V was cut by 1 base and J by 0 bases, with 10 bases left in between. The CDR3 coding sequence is TGCGCCAGCAGCTTGATGACACCCGTGAACACTGAAGCTTTCTTT. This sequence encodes CASSLMTPVNTEAFF.

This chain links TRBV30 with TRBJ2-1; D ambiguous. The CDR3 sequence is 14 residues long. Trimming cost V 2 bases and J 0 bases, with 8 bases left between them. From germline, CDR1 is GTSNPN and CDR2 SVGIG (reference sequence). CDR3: CAWSYSSSYNEQFF. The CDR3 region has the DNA TGTGCCTGGAGTTACTCCAGCTCCTACAATGAGCAGTTCTTC.

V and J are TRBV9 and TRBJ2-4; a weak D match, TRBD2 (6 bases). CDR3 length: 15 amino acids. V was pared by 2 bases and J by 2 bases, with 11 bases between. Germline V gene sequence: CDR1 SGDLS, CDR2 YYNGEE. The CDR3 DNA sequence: TGTGCCAGCAGCGTGGGGGGTAGAACCAAAAACATTCAGTACTTC. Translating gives CASSVGGRTKNIQYF.

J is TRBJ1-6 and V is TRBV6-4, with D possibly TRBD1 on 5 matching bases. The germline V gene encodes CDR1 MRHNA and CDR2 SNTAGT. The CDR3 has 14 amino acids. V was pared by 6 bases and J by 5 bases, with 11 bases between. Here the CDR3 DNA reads TGTGCCAGCAGCCCACTCAGGGATAATTCACCCCTCCACTTT. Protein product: CASSPLRDNSPLHF.

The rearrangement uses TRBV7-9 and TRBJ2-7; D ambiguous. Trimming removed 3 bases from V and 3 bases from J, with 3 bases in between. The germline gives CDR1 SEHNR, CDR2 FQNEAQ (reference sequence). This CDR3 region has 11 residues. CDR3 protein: CASSFHYEQYF. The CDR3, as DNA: TGTGCCAGCAGCTTTCACTACGAGCAGTACTTC.